This entry describes one TCR beta chain. Antigen: not known. The source of the sample is a study of T cell responses to AZD1222 COVID-19 vaccine. Regarding the study as a whole: Only a handful of AZD1222 recipients, roughly six in all, had baseline seropositivity.

TCRdb's copy holds only in-frame clones and misses some; the assay was immunoSEQ multiplex PCR. Of 100,000 or so clones listed, roughly 84% are singletons. The germline CDR1 and CDR2 sequences are SGHRS and YFSETQ. Trimming took off 5 bases at V and 1 base at J, with 12 bases between the two ends. The CDR3 covers 14 residues. The source material was peripheral blood, sampled 28 days after the second AZD1222 dose. This clonotype was sampled from an adult who received the AZD1222 COVID-19 vaccine. The chain employs TRBV5-1 and TRBJ1-1, with D possibly matching TRBD1 (5 bases). DNA of the CDR3: TGCGCCAGCAGTTGGGCCGGGGCGAACACTGAAGCTTTCTTT. Residues: CASSWAGANTEAFF.